The TCR beta chain described here comes from a study of blood T cell repertoires in COVID-19. The overall study: Samples taken during acute and convalescent COVID-19 were collected in the United States, Italy and Spain. T cells, B-cell-depleted T cells, or PBMCs provided the cDNA or gDNA that served as material.

The table came from immunoSEQ multiplex PCR; TCRdb's copy has only in-frame clones and leaves some out. The repertoire holds roughly 160,000 clones, with about 86% as singletons. V shed 4 bases and J 11 bases; nucleotides not matched to a gene: 14. Germline-derived CDR1 and CDR2 are SGDLS and YYNGEE. The CDR3 length is 14 residues. Specimen: peripheral blood. This chain uses TRBV9 with TRBJ1-1, with 7 bases fitting TRBD1. This receptor was obtained from a man in his forties or fifties with active or convalescent COVID-19. CDR3 DNA: TGTGCCAGCAGCCCCCGACAGGGTGCAAGTGACGCTTTCTTT. Amino acids: CASSPRQGASDAFF.